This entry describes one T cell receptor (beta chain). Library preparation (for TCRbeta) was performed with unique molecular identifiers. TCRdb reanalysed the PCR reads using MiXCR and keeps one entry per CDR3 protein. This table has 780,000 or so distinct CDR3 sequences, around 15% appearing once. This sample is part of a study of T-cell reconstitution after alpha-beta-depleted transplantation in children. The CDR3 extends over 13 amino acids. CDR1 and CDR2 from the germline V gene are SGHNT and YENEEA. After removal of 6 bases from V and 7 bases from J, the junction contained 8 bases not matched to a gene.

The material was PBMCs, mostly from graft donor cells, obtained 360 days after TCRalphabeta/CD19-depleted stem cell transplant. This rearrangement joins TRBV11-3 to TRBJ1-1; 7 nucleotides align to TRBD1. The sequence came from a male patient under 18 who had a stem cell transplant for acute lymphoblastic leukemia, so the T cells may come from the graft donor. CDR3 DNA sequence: TGTGCCAGCAGTCGAGGGGGCAGTAGTGAAGCTTTCTTT. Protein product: CASSRGGSSEAFF.